This TCR beta chain was captured in a study of cytomegalovirus exposure and HLA in healthy donors. Study-wide background: Unique TCRs from HLA-typed donors, some 85 million of them, were held in an early data release. Broader study findings: The study put some 150 TCR beta chains on its list as cytomegalovirus-associated. The authors confirmed in vitro that three CMV-associated chains were specific for CMV antigens.

This PCR relied on a set of 60 Vbeta primers and 13 Jbeta primers. Sequenced by immunoSEQ multiplex PCR; TCRdb stores in-frame clones only, minus some. The sample includes over 150,000 clones, more than 85% of them seen just once. The CDR3 runs 14 residues. CDR1 is MNHNS and CDR2 is SASEGT in the germline V gene. The V end lost 8 bases, the J end lost 3 bases, and 14 bases lay between the germline ends. Notes on this clone: Its antigen is as yet unknown.

The sequencing input was PBMCs. V gene TRBV6-1 combines with J gene TRBJ1-3; the D gene is possibly TRBD1 (6 bases). This clonotype was sampled from a girl less than two years old in good health and CMV-seronegative. The CDR3 loop is CASVNREYGNTIYF. Written as DNA, the CDR3 is TGTGCCAGCGTAAACAGGGAGTATGGAAACACCATATATTTT.